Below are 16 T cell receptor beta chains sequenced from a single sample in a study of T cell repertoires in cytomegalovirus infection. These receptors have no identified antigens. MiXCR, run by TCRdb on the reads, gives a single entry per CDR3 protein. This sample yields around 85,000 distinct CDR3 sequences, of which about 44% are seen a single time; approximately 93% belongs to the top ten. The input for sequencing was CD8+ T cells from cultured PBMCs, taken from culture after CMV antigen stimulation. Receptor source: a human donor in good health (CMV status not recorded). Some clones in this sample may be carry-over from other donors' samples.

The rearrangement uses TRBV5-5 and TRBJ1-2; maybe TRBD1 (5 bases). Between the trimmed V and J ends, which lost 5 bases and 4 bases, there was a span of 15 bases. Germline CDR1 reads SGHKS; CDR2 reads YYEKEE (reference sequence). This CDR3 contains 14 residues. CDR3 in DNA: TGTGCCAGCAGTTTTGGAGACAGCCCCTATGGCTACACCTTC. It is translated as CASSFGDSPYGYTF.

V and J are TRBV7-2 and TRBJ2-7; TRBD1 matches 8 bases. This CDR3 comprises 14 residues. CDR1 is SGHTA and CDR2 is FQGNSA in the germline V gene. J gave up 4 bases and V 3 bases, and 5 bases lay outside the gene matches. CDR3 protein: CASSFGQGVYEQYF. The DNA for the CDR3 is TGTGCCAGCAGCTTCGGACAGGGTGTTTACGAGCAGTACTTC. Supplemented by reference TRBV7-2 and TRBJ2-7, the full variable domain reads GAGVSQSPSNKVTEKGKDVELRCDPISGHTALYWYRQSLGQGLEFLIYFQGNSAPDKSGLPSDRFSAERTGGSVSTLTIQRTQQEDSAVYLCASSFGQGVYEQYFGPGTRLTVT.

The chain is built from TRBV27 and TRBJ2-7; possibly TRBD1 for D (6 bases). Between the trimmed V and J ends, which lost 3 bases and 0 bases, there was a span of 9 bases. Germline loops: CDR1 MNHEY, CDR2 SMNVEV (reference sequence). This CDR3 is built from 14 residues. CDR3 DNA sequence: TGTGCCAGCAGTTTCGGGGACACCTCCTACGAGCAGTACTTC. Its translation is CASSFGDTSYEQYF.

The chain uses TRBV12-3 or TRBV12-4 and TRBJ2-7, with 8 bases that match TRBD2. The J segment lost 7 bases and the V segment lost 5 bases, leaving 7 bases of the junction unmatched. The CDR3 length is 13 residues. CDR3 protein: CASSPGLAREQYF. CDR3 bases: TGTGCCAGCAGTCCCGGACTAGCCCGGGAGCAGTACTTC.

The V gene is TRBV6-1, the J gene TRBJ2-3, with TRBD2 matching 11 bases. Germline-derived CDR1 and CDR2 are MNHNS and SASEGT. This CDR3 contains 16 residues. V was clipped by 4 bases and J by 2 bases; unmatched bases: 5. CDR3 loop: CASSAKLAGVTDTQYF. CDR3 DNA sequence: TGTGCCAGCAGTGCAAAACTAGCGGGGGTCACAGATACGCAGTATTTT.

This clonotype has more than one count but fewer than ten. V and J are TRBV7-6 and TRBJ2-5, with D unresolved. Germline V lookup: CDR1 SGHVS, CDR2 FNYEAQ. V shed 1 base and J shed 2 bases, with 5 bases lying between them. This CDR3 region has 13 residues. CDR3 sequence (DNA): TGTGCCAGCAGCTTAGGCTTTCAAGAGACCCAGTACTTC. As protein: CASSLGFQETQYF.

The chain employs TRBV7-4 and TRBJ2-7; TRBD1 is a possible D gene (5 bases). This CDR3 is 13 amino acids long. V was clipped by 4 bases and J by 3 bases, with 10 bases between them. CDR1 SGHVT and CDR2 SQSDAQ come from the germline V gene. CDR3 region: CASSSPDSYEQYF. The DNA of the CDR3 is TGTGCCAGCAGCTCCCCCGACAGCTACGAGCAGTACTTC.

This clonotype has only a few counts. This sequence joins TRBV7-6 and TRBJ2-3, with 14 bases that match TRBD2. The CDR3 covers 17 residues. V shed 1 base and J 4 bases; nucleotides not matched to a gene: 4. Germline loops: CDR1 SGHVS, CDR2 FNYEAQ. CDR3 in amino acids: CASSLGTSGRPPDTQYF. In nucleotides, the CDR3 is TGTGCCAGCAGCTTAGGGACTAGCGGGAGGCCCCCAGATACGCAGTATTTT.

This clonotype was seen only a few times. CDR3 nucleotides: TGTGCCAGCAGTGACAGTAATTCACCCCTCCACTTT. This gives the protein CASSDSNSPLHF. V gene TRBV25-1 combines with J gene TRBJ1-6; D remains unclear. Germline CDR1 reads MGHDK; CDR2 reads SYGVNS. The CDR3 length is 12 residues. Trimming took 3 bases from V and 6 from J, leaving 3 bases between them.

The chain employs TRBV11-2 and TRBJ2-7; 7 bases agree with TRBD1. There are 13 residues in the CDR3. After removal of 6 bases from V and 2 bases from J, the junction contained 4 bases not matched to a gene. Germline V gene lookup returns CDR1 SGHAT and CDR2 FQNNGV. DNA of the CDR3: TGTGCCAGCAGACAGGGGTCGACCTACGAGCAGTACTTC. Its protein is CASRQGSTYEQYF.

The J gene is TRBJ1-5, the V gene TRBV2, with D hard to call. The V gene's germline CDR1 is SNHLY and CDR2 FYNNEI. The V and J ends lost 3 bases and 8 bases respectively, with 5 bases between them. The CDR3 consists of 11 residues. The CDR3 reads CASSEGKPQHF. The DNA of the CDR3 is TGTGCCAGCAGTGAGGGAAAGCCCCAGCATTTT.

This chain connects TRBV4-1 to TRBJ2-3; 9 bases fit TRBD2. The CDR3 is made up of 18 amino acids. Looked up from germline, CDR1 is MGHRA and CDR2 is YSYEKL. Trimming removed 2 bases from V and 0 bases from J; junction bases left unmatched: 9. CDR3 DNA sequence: TGCGCCAGCAGCCAAATCTTAGCGGGGGACGCTAGCACAGATACGCAGTATTTT. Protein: CASSQILAGDASTDTQYF.

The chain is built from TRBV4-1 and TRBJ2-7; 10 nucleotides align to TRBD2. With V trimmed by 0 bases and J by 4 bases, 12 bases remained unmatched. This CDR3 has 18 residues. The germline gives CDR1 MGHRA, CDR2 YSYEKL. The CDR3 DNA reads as TGCGCCAGCAGCCAAGATTCAAGCGGGAGGGCCATGGCTTACGAGCAGTACTTC. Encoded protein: CASSQDSSGRAMAYEQYF.

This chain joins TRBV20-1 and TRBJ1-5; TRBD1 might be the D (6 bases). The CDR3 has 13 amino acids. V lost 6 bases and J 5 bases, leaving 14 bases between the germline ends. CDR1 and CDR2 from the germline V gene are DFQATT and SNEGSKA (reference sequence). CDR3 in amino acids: CSASNRVYQPQHF. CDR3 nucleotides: TGCAGTGCAAGCAACAGGGTTTATCAGCCCCAGCATTTT.

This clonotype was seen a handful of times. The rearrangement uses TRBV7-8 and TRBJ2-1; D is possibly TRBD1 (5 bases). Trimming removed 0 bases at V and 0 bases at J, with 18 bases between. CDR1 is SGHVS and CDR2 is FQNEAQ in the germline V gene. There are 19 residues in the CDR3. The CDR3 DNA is TGTGCCAGCAGCTTAGCCCTTTACCAGGGCCTGAGCTCCTACAATGAGCAGTTCTTC. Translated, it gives CASSLALYQGLSSYNEQFF.

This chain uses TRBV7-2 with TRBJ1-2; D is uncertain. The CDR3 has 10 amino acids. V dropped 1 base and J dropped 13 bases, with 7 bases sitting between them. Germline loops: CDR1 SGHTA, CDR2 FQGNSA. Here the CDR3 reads CASSLDGPTF. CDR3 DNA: TGTGCCAGCAGCTTAGACGGGCCCACCTTC.